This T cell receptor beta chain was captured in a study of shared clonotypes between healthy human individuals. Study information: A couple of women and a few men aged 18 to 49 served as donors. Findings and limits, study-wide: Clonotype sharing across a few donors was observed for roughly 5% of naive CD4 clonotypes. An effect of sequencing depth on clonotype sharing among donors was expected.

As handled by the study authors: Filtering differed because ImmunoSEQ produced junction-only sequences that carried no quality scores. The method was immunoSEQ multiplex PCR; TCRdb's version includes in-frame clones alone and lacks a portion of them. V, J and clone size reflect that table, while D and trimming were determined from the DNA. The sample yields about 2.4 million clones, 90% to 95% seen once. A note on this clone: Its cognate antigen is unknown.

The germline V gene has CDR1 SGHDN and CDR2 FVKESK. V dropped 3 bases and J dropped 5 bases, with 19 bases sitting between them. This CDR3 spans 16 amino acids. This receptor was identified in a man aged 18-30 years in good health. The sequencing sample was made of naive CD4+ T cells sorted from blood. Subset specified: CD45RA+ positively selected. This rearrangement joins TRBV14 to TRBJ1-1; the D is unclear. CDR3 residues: CASSQGGFKRWTEAFF. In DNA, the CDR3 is TGTGCCAGCAGCCAGGGAGGCTTTAAAAGGTGGACTGAAGCTTTCTTT.